The 6 T cell receptor beta chains listed next were all sequenced from one sample in a study of T cell responses to AZD1222 COVID-19 vaccine (dated by TCRdb to 2020 to 2022). What this sample's time point label stands for: about 28 days (+/-7) after the second vaccine dose. Receptor libraries were prepared by the immunoSEQ multiplex PCR assay. TCRdb retrieved this table from immuneACCESS and kept in-frame rearrangements only. Not all clones are present; in checked studies, unresolved V genes account for under half, and no reason is known for the remainder. This sample is represented by around 110,000 clones; roughly 92% of them were singletons. 1.5% to 2% of the sample is taken by the ten largest. The material sequenced was peripheral blood, taken 28 days after the second AZD1222 dose. These receptors were collected from an adult who received the AZD1222 COVID-19 vaccine.

The chain is built from TRBV5-6 and TRBJ2-5, with 10 bases fitting TRBD1. Trimming at V came to 7 bases and at J to 2 bases, leaving 5 bases not matched to a gene. Germline CDR1 reads SGHDT; CDR2 reads YYEEEE. The CDR3 loop spans 14 amino acids. The CDR3 sequence: CASGPGQGQETQYF. The CDR3 DNA reads TGTGCCAGCGGCCCGGGACAGGGGCAAGAGACCCAGTACTTC.

V gene TRBV3-1 (or the pseudogene TRBV3-2) combines with J gene TRBJ2-7, with D unclear. This CDR3 region has 13 residues. V lost 4 bases and J 3 bases, leaving 10 bases between the germline ends. CDR1 is LGHDT, CDR2 YNNKEL, per germline (reference sequence). The DNA of the CDR3 is TGTGCCAGCAGCCCCAATTGGGACTACGAGCAGTACTTC. It yields the protein CASSPNWDYEQYF.

This clone appeared once. The chain carries TRBV5-1 and TRBJ1-1; D unresolved. CDR3 size: 13 residues. V was cut by 2 bases and J by 2 bases, with 7 bases left in between. Germline V gene sequence: CDR1 SGHRS, CDR2 YFSETQ. The CDR3: CASSLEKNTEAFF. The DNA of the CDR3 is TGCGCCAGCAGCTTAGAAAAAAACACTGAAGCTTTCTTT.

This clone was seen a few times. Other DNA sequences in this specimen translate into the identical CDR3. V is TRBV7-3 and J is TRBJ2-5, with D perhaps given as TRBD1 or TRBD2 (6 bases each). Germline V gene sequence: CDR1 SGHTA, CDR2 FQGTGA. This CDR3 contains 13 residues. Deletions cut 5 bases from V and 3 bases from J, with 10 bases between. CDR3 sequence reads: CASSPGAEETQYF. In DNA, the CDR3 is TGTGCCAGCAGCCCGGGGGCAGAAGAGACCCAGTACTTC.

The chain combines TRBV29-1 with TRBJ2-5, with 7 bases fitting TRBD1. With 7 bases clipped from V and 3 bases from J, the junction kept 8 bases outside the gene matches. The CDR3 has 13 amino acids. CDR1 is SQVTM, CDR2 ANQGSEA, per germline. This CDR3 reads CSAVGTAEETQYF. As DNA, the CDR3 is TGCAGCGCTGTAGGGACAGCAGAAGAGACCCAGTACTTC.

The chain carries TRBV7-8 and TRBJ1-3; D unresolved. CDR3 length: 16 amino acids. CDR1 and CDR2 from the germline V gene are SGHVS and FQNEAQ. V shed 5 bases and J shed 0 bases, with 14 bases lying between them. CDR3 sequence reads: CASSRAPFPSGNTIYF. CDR3 nucleotide sequence: TGTGCCAGCAGCCGAGCCCCCTTCCCCTCTGGAAACACCATATATTTT. Variable domain in full (rest from reference TRBV7-8 and TRBJ1-3): GAGVSQSPRYKVAKRGQDVALRCDPISGHVSLFWYQQALGQGPEFLTYFQNEAQLDKSGLPSDRFFAERPEGSVSTLKIQRTQQEDSAVYLCASSRAPFPSGNTIYFGEGSWLTVV.